The TCR beta chain under discussion was sequenced for a study of blood T cell repertoires in COVID-19. Study-level background: From the United States, Italy and Spain came samples of acute and convalescent COVID-19. T cells, B-cell-depleted T cells, or PBMCs supplied cDNA or gDNA.

This CDR3 has 16 amino acids. V was trimmed by 5 bases and J by 2 bases, leaving 15 bases between them. Germline values: CDR1 KGHSH, CDR2 LQKENI. Original handling: Nucleated cell number was recorded as an estimate derived from reference gene primer amplification. TCRdb's table, derived via immunoSEQ multiplex PCR, lists solely in-frame clones and lacks some. That table furnishes V, J and clone size, whereas the DNA furnished D and trimming. The sample records around 140,000 clones, about 86% being singletons. The rearrangement links TRBV18 to TRBJ2-2; D possibly corresponds to TRBD1 (6 bases). The sequenced sample consisted of peripheral blood. This receptor was taken from a human donor in a cohort sampled during active COVID-19. DNA of the CDR3: TGTGCCAGCTCAGAACGACAGGCGCCCAACACCGGGGAGCTGTTTTTT. Residues: CASSERQAPNTGELFF.